This T cell receptor beta chain was captured by sequencing in a study of blood T cell repertoires in COVID-19. This clone has a single count. Other DNA variants within this sample encode the same CDR3. The CDR3 has 14 residues. V gave up 4 bases and J gave up 6 bases; unmatched junction bases: 6. Germline CDR1 LNHDA, CDR2 SQIVND (reference sequence). Generated by immunoSEQ multiplex PCR, the TCRdb table keeps only in-frame clones and is missing some. Here the sample spans 200,000 to 250,000 clones, 75% to 90% being singletons. Sample: PBMCs or T cells enriched from blood (not recorded which). This sequence joins TRBV19 and TRBJ1-5, with 7 positions matching TRBD1. This clonotype was sampled from a woman in her forties with acute COVID-19. As DNA, the CDR3 is TGTGCCAGTAGTACCACAGGGGTAGGTCAGCCCCAGCATTTT. Its protein product is CASSTTGVGQPQHF.